This T cell receptor (beta chain) was recorded in a study of cytomegalovirus exposure and HLA in healthy donors. The study ran its PCR with 60 Vbeta and 13 Jbeta primers. Data came from immunoSEQ multiplex PCR; TCRdb stores just in-frame clones and leaves some out. The sample holds 100,000 to 150,000 clones. Germline loops: CDR1 SGHAT, CDR2 FQNNGV. V lost 5 bases, J lost 6 bases, and 14 bases stayed unmatched. The CDR3 extends over 17 amino acids. This chain joins TRBV11-2 and TRBJ2-3; 10 nucleotides align to TRBD2. The TCR was taken from a man aged 18 to 35 in good health and CMV-seronegative. The sample comprised PBMCs. The CDR3: CASSPSGASGSYDTQYF. For the CDR3, the DNA is TGTGCCAGCAGCCCCTCGGGGGCTAGCGGGAGTTACGATACGCAGTATTTT.